These 21 T cell receptor beta chains were sequenced from one sample in a study of patients and donors after allogeneic stem cell transplantation. From the RT-PCR reads, TCRdb called clonotypes with MiXCR, one entry per CDR3 protein. The profile shows almost 90,000 distinct CDR3 sequences, 5% of them singletons. Sequencing was performed on blood, either unsorted or a sorted T cell fraction (not recorded which). Every receptor here comes from a human donor who was either an allogeneic HSCT recipient or a stem cell or donor lymphocyte infusion donor (not recorded which). It is not recorded whose cells these are; they may come from a transplant donor.

This clonotype was recorded at least ten times. V and J are TRBV5-4 and TRBJ2-2; 7 bases map to TRBD2. The CDR3 has 12 amino acids. The J segment lost 14 bases and the V segment lost 1 base, leaving 5 bases of the junction unmatched. Germline lookup yields CDR1 SGHNT and CDR2 YYREEE (reference sequence). The CDR3 protein is CASSLRTSRLFF. CDR3 DNA: TGTGCCAGCAGCTTGAGGACTAGTCGTCTGTTTTTT. Looking up the rest from reference TRBV5-4 and TRBJ2-2 gives the full variable domain: ETGVTQSPTHLIKTRGQQVTLRCSSQSGHNTVSWYQQALGQGPQFIFQYYREEENGRGNFPPRFSGLQFPNYSSELNVNALELDDSALYLCASSLRTSRLFFGEGSRLTVL.

The rearrangement uses TRBV2 and TRBJ1-4; no firm D call. V lost 5 bases and J lost 6, with 13 bases in between. CDR3 length: 14 residues. Germline V CDR1 and CDR2: SNHLY, FYNNEI. This CDR3 reads CASSTDGIYEKLFF. CDR3 nucleotide sequence: TGTGCCAGCAGTACCGACGGGATCTATGAAAAACTGTTTTTT.

There are many counts of this clonotype. The rearrangement joins TRBV5-6 to TRBJ1-2, with a weak D call TRBD1 (6 bases). There are 12 residues in the CDR3. The V gene lost 3 bases and the J gene lost 7 bases, with 10 bases spanning the gap. Germline CDR1 SGHDT, CDR2 YYEEEE. CDR3 residues: CASSSDSFGYTF. CDR3 sequence (DNA): TGTGCCAGCAGCTCGGACAGCTTTGGCTACACCTTC.

This clonotype occurred many times. This chain links TRBV3-1 with TRBJ2-3; weak D call: TRBD2 (6 bases). In germline, CDR1 is LGHDT, CDR2 YNNKEL (reference sequence). V lost 5 bases, J lost 6 bases, and 12 bases lay in between. The CDR3 totals 13 residues. CDR3 DNA sequence: TGTGCCAGCAGCGGCTGGGCGGGGGATACGCAGTATTTT. Protein product: CASSGWAGDTQYF.

V and J are TRBV7-2 and TRBJ1-6, with D possibly being TRBD1 (5 bases). V dropped 7 bases and J dropped 5 bases, with 15 bases sitting between them. CDR1 is SGHTA, CDR2 FQGNSA, per germline. The CDR3 sequence is 15 residues long. Here the CDR3 reads CASTPPGTHNSPLHF. The CDR3 DNA is TGTGCCAGCACCCCCCCCGGGACGCATAATTCACCCCTCCACTTT.

This clonotype appeared many times. The chain combines TRBV3-1 with TRBJ2-1; 13 nucleotides line up with TRBD2. Germline V gene lookup returns CDR1 LGHDT and CDR2 YNNKEL (reference sequence). The CDR3 runs 16 residues. The junction had 9 bases not matched to a gene; V was cut back by 4 bases and J by 9 bases. In DNA form, the CDR3 reads TGTGCCAGCAGCCCAGGGACTAGCGGGGTACGTAGTGAGCAGTTCTTC. Residues: CASSPGTSGVRSEQFF.

CDR3 in DNA: TGTGCCAGTAGTATGTCTAGCGGACTGAGCTCCTACGAGCAGTACTTC. Its protein product is CASSMSSGLSSYEQYF. The chain has TRBV19 and TRBJ2-7; 7 nucleotides match TRBD2. Germline lookup yields CDR1 LNHDA and CDR2 SQIVND (reference sequence). Trimming removed 3 bases from V and 0 bases from J; junction bases left unmatched: 8. The CDR3 totals 16 residues.

The chain combines TRBV5-1 with TRBJ1-4; no firm D call. The CDR3 length is 13 residues. Germline lookup yields CDR1 SGHRS and CDR2 YFSETQ. V dropped 5 bases and J dropped 1 base, with 6 bases sitting between them. The CDR3 region has the DNA TGCGCCAGCAGGATGGAAACTAATGAAAAACTGTTTTTT. Translation gives CASRMETNEKLFF.

This clonotype was observed at least ten times. V usage is TRBV29-1 and J usage is TRBJ2-7; D is ambiguous. The germline V and J ends were trimmed by 4 bases and 2 bases, with 6 bases remaining between them. The CDR3 spans 11 residues. The V gene's germline CDR1 is SQVTM and CDR2 ANQGSEA. CDR3 coding DNA: TGCAGCGTTGTGTTGGCCTACGAGCAGTACTTC. Translated: CSVVLAYEQYF.

This clonotype was counted many times. The gene calls are TRBV20-1 and TRBJ2-1, with D uncertain. This CDR3 comprises 15 residues. Germline lookup yields CDR1 DFQATT and CDR2 SNEGSKA (reference sequence). V was trimmed by 0 bases and J by 0 bases, leaving 9 bases between them. The CDR3 sequence is CSARDLKGSYNEQFF. CDR3 nucleotides: TGCAGTGCTAGAGATCTAAAGGGCTCCTACAATGAGCAGTTCTTC.

At least ten counts were recorded for this clonotype. The chain carries TRBV5-1 and TRBJ1-2, with 8 bases that match TRBD1. This CDR3 contains 14 residues. After removal of 2 bases from V and 3 bases from J, the junction contained 3 bases not matched to a gene. From germline, CDR1 is SGHRS and CDR2 YFSETQ. This CDR3 reads CASSFSGGDYGYTF. CDR3 sequence (DNA): TGCGCCAGCAGCTTCTCAGGGGGCGACTATGGCTACACCTTC.

There are many counts of this clonotype. The CDR3 DNA is TGTGCCACCAGTGACGGACCAGGGGGCGCGGAACAAGAGACCCAGTACTTC. The encoded protein is CATSDGPGGAEQETQYF. V usage is TRBV24-1 and J usage is TRBJ2-5, with TRBD1 identical over 8 bases. J lost 2 bases, V lost 4 bases, and 11 bases had no gene match. CDR3 length: 17 residues. Germline V gives CDR1 KGHDR, CDR2 SFDVKD.

This clonotype appeared many times. The genes are TRBV27 and TRBJ2-1, with D perhaps matching TRBD1 or TRBD2 (7 bases each). This CDR3 has 15 amino acids. V shed 5 bases and J shed 7 bases, with 18 bases lying between them. Germline V gene data show CDR1 as MNHEY and CDR2 as SMNVEV (reference sequence). The CDR3 loop is CASSGRGLSGNEQFF. CDR3 in DNA: TGTGCCAGCAGTGGGAGGGGGCTGTCTGGAAATGAGCAGTTCTTC.

This clonotype came up many times. This chain uses TRBV12-3 or TRBV12-4 with TRBJ2-3; no reliable D call. CDR3 length equals 12 residues. V lost 3 bases to trimming and J lost 4 bases, with 5 bases between them. As DNA, the CDR3 is TGTGCCAGCAGTTTCTCTCCAGATACGCAGTATTTT. It is translated as CASSFSPDTQYF.

This clonotype was seen a handful of times. This sequence joins TRBV12-3 or TRBV12-4 and TRBJ1-6, with D perhaps TRBD1 (6 bases). The V end lost 5 bases, the J end lost 6 bases, and 11 bases lay between the germline ends. The CDR3 covers 14 residues. The CDR3 DNA follows: TGTGCCAGCAGTATTACAGGGATTAATTCACCCCTCCACTTT. It translates to CASSITGINSPLHF.

This clonotype was seen at least ten times. V usage is TRBV20-1 and J usage is TRBJ1-2, with D perhaps matching TRBD1 (5 bases). CDR1 and CDR2 (germline): DFQATT, SNEGSKA (reference sequence). This CDR3 has 14 residues. The germline V and J ends were trimmed by 0 bases and 3 bases, with 11 bases remaining between them. CDR3 residues: CSARDQGSHYGYTF. CDR3 DNA: TGCAGTGCTAGAGATCAGGGCAGCCACTATGGCTACACCTTC.

This clonotype was recorded at least ten times. V usage is TRBV7-6 and J usage is TRBJ1-1; D not resolved. Looked up from germline, CDR1 is SGHVS and CDR2 is FNYEAQ. Trimming took 1 base from V and 4 from J, leaving 13 bases between them. The CDR3 runs 15 residues. The CDR3 DNA reads TGTGCCAGCAGCTTAGATTGGGGTCGGGGCACTGAAGCTTTCTTT. It specifies CASSLDWGRGTEAFF.

This clonotype appeared a few times. The chain carries TRBV28 and TRBJ1-1; weak D call: TRBD1 (5 bases). The germline gives CDR1 MDHEN, CDR2 SYDVKM. Between the trimmed V and J ends, which lost 5 bases and 5 bases, there was a span of 21 bases. This CDR3 spans 16 amino acids. Written as DNA, the CDR3 is TGTGCCAGCAGTCCTGTTTTCGGGGGGGGGGAGACTGAAGCTTTCTTT. It yields the protein CASSPVFGGGETEAFF.

This clonotype came up many times. The chain is built from TRBV7-2 and TRBJ2-3; D unresolved. This CDR3 region has 12 residues. Deletions cut 1 base from V and 7 bases from J, with 6 bases between. The germline CDR1 and CDR2 sequences are SGHTA and FQGNSA. CDR3 in DNA: TGTGCCAGCAGCTTAGTTGGAAATACGCAGTATTTT. Translation gives CASSLVGNTQYF.

This clonotype was recorded many times. The rearrangement joins TRBV7-8 to TRBJ1-2; possibly TRBD1 for D (5 bases). This CDR3 is built from 14 residues. Germline V lookup: CDR1 SGHVS, CDR2 FQNEAQ. V lost 5 bases to trimming and J lost 4 bases, with 14 bases between them. The DNA of the CDR3 is TGTGCCAGCAGCGTACGGGACGGTGGCTATGGCTACACCTTC. Translating it yields CASSVRDGGYGYTF.

The chain is built from TRBV7-3 and TRBJ2-1; either TRBD1 or TRBD2 may supply D (5 bases each). Germline CDR1 is SGHTA and CDR2 is FQGTGA. V was trimmed by 0 bases and J by 4 bases, leaving 10 bases between them. The CDR3 totals 15 residues. The CDR3 DNA follows: TGTGCCAGCAGCTTAACGGGGCGCGGGTACAATGAGCAGTTCTTC. Translation gives CASSLTGRGYNEQFF.